This TCR beta chain was identified in a study of T cell responses to AZD1222 COVID-19 vaccine. The study's findings and limits: Scientists sampled the repertoires only once the peak T cell response had passed. Donors in the cohort were predominantly white British and more often female, and clonal diversity was possibly underestimated.

Assay used: immunoSEQ multiplex PCR; TCRdb lists only in-frame clones, some missing. This sample has approximately 14,000 clones, with 84% found just once. A note on this clone: The antigen remains unidentified.

Germline lookup yields CDR1 LGHNA and CDR2 YNFKEQ. The V and J ends lost 0 bases and 2 bases, in that order; junction bases with no gene match: 9. CDR3 size: 19 residues. The sample was peripheral blood, taken 28 days after the second AZD1222 dose. This clonotype originated in an adult who received the AZD1222 COVID-19 vaccine. This chain joins TRBV4-2 and TRBJ2-7; TRBD2 aligns across 14 bases. For the CDR3, the DNA is TGTGCCAGCAGCCAAGAGATAGGACTAGCGGGGGGCCCCCCCTACGAGCAGTACTTC. This translates into CASSQEIGLAGGPPYEQYF.